Below, 27 T cell receptor beta chains from the same sample are listed, as sequenced in a study of regulatory T cells in long-lasting Graves disease. Arm-PCR of CDR3 regions and iRepertoire HTBI primers were the basis on which TCR beta libraries were built. From the multiplex PCR reads, TCRdb called clonotypes with MiXCR, one entry per CDR3 protein. This sample has 560,000 or so distinct CDR3 sequences, with about 15% found just once. Time point in this sample: newly diagnosed GD, antithyroid drugs for less than 3 months. The TCR library was prepared using RNA isolated from PBMCs. This sample was also put to use in a study of T cells in Graves' hyperthyroidism and ophthalmopathy.

This specimen consisted of peripheral blood mononuclear cells (PBMCs), obtained at new diagnosis, from a patient treated with antithyroid drugs. These receptors all stem from a man younger than 35 with Graves disease.

The CDR3 coding sequence is TGCGCCAGCAGCTTGCGCTGGGGGCACGGGGAGACCCAGTACTTC. It codes for CASSLRWGHGETQYF. The chain combines TRBV5-1 with TRBJ2-5; a weak D match, TRBD1 (6 bases). Germline CDR1 and CDR2: SGHRS and YFSETQ. The V end lost 1 base, the J end lost 5 bases, and 15 bases lay between the germline ends. This CDR3 is built from 15 residues.

Many counts were recorded for this clonotype. The CDR3 DNA reads as TGTGCCAGCAGTGAAGGAGCCAGCACCTACGAGCAGTACTTC. Encoded protein: CASSEGASTYEQYF. The V call is TRBV2, the J call TRBJ2-7; D unresolved. The CDR3 runs 14 residues. Germline loops: CDR1 SNHLY, CDR2 FYNNEI. Trimming shortened V by 1 base and J by 2 bases, and 9 bases separated the two germline ends.

This clonotype was found many times. This chain connects TRBV5-5 to TRBJ2-2; the match to TRBD1 covers 7 bases. The V segment lost 5 bases and the J segment 1 base; nucleotides outside the gene matches: 5. Looked up from germline, CDR1 is SGHKS and CDR2 is YYEKEE (reference sequence). The CDR3 covers 15 residues. In DNA, the CDR3 is TGTGCCAGCAGTCCCGGGACAGAGAACACCGGGGAGCTGTTTTTT. Its translation is CASSPGTENTGELFF.

Concerning this clonotype itself: A junction boundary mismatches the germline segment, possibly from a read error. In DNA, the CDR3 is TGTGCCGGCAGGCTAACGGCTCCCGGTGAAGCTTTCTTT. Translation gives CAGRLTAPGEAFF. This rearrangement joins TRBV7-8 to TRBJ1-1, with D uncertain. From germline, CDR1 is SGHVS and CDR2 FQNEAQ. This CDR3 spans 13 amino acids.

This clonotype was seen a handful of times. This may come from a read error, since a much larger clone is one base off. This chain uses TRBV3-1 with TRBJ2-1; a weak D match, TRBD1 (5 bases). This CDR3 has 16 amino acids. Germline V gene sequence: CDR1 LGHDT, CDR2 YNNKEL (reference sequence). The CDR3 protein is CASSQDQGISYNEQSF. CDR3 sequence (DNA): TGTGCCAGCAGCCAAGACCAGGGCATATCCTACAATGAGCAGTCCTTC.

Many counts were recorded for this clonotype. The chain has TRBV7-2 and TRBJ2-3, with unresolved D. Per germline, CDR1 SGHTA and CDR2 FQGNSA. This CDR3 has 15 amino acids. Trimming removed 3 bases from V and 0 bases from J, with 10 bases in between. The CDR3 region has the DNA TGTGCCAGCAGCTTTGTGGACCCCAGCACAGATACGCAGTATTTT. Translated, it gives CASSFVDPSTDTQYF.

The sample holds a few counts of this clonotype. The rearrangement links TRBV9 to TRBJ2-2; 9 nucleotides agree with TRBD2. This CDR3 has 16 amino acids. J lost 7 bases, V lost 3 bases, and 10 bases had no gene match. CDR1 and CDR2 (germline): SGDLS, YYNGEE. The CDR3 nucleotides read TGTGCCAGCAGCGCACTTAGCGGGAGTCGGAACGGGGAGCTGTTTTTT. It yields the protein CASSALSGSRNGELFF.

This clonotype was seen many times. This chain connects TRBV12-3 or TRBV12-4 to TRBJ2-1; possibly TRBD1 or TRBD2 for D (6 bases each). V dropped 3 bases and J dropped 3 bases, with 12 bases sitting between them. The CDR3 contains 15 residues. CDR3 coding DNA: TGTGCCAGCAGTTTGGGGGGCTGGGGCTACAATGAGCAGTTCTTC. This codes for CASSLGGWGYNEQFF.

This clonotype turned up a few times. V usage is TRBV5-1 and J usage is TRBJ2-7; the match to TRBD1 covers 9 bases. Germline CDR1 SGHRS, CDR2 YFSETQ. The CDR3 length is 14 residues. Losses at the gene ends were 7 bases for V and 3 bases for J; bases not matched to a gene: 8. This CDR3 is CASYLGDRDYEQYF. Written as DNA, the CDR3 is TGCGCCAGCTATCTCGGGGACAGGGACTACGAGCAGTACTTC.

This clonotype showed up just a few times. The V and J genes are TRBV7-8 and TRBJ2-1, with TRBD2 matching over 10 bases. CDR3 length equals 16 residues. The V gene end was trimmed by 5 bases and the J gene end by 5 bases; junction bases not matched to a gene: 9. Germline loops: CDR1 SGHVS, CDR2 FQNEAQ. The CDR3, as DNA: TGTGCCAGCAGCCCCCGAAGCGGGAGGGCGGACAATGAGCAGTTCTTC. Its translation: CASSPRSGRADNEQFF.

This clonotype was seen a few times. The CDR3 coding sequence is TGCAGTGTAAAGACTGCTAACACCGGGGAGCTGTTTTTT. It yields the protein CSVKTANTGELFF. The chain links TRBV20-1 to TRBJ2-2; no reliable D call. Trimming cost V 7 bases and J 2 bases, with 11 bases left between them. CDR3 length: 13 amino acids. CDR1 and CDR2 (germline): DFQATT, SNEGSKA (reference sequence).

The chain uses TRBV20-1 and TRBJ1-4, with D perhaps TRBD1 (5 bases). This CDR3 region has 10 residues. CDR1 and CDR2 (germline): DFQATT, SNEGSKA (reference sequence). Trimming cost V 6 bases and J 11 bases, with 10 bases left between them. The CDR3 DNA sequence: TGCAGTGCCTTCTGGGGGAAACTGTTTTTT. Translated: CSAFWGKLFF.

This clonotype was seen ten or more times. This chain links TRBV6-1 with TRBJ1-4; D not certain. The V and J ends lost 2 bases and 5 bases respectively, with 12 bases between them. CDR1 and CDR2 (germline): MNHNS, SASEGT. This CDR3 contains 15 residues. In nucleotides, the CDR3 is TGTGCCAGCAGTGAAAAGGGTGGTGTAAATGAAAAACTGTTTTTT. Translation: CASSEKGGVNEKLFF.

This clonotype showed up many times. The genes are TRBV6-1 and TRBJ2-7; TRBD1 agrees at 10 bases. Per germline, CDR1 MNHNS and CDR2 SASEGT. The V segment lost 6 bases and the J segment 3 bases; nucleotides outside the gene matches: 5. The CDR3 is made up of 14 amino acids. The CDR3 DNA reads TGTGCCAGCAGGAGGACAGGGGGATACTACGAGCAGTACTTC. It codes for CASRRTGGYYEQYF.

Notes on this clonotype: This clone may be a read error of a much larger clone one base away. The chain combines TRBV30 with TRBJ2-7, with a tentative D call TRBD1 (6 bases). CDR3 size: 12 residues. Germline V gives CDR1 GTSNPN, CDR2 SVGIG (reference sequence). The CDR3 DNA follows: TGTGCCAGGAGTGGACAGTCCTACGAGCAGTACTTC. It is translated as CARSGQSYEQYF.

The rearrangement joins TRBV27 to TRBJ1-5, with 8 bases aligning to TRBD1. The CDR3 is 14 residues long. Looked up from germline, CDR1 is MNHEY and CDR2 is SMNVEV (reference sequence). Unmatched junction bases numbered 8, after V lost 6 bases and J lost 7 bases. CDR3 protein: CASSPTGDTQPQHF. In DNA, the CDR3 is TGTGCCAGCAGCCCGACAGGGGATACGCAGCCCCAGCATTTT.

This clonotype was picked up many times. The V call is TRBV28, the J call TRBJ2-7; D might be TRBD1 (5 bases). The CDR3 sequence is 15 residues long. V shed 6 bases and J shed 2 bases, with 17 bases lying between them. Per the germline V gene, CDR1 is MDHEN and CDR2 is SYDVKM. CDR3 loop: CASRRQHSSPYEQYF. DNA for the CDR3: TGTGCCAGCAGACGACAGCACTCATCCCCCTACGAGCAGTACTTC.

At least ten counts were recorded for this clonotype. V usage is TRBV5-1 and J usage is TRBJ2-3; 11 bases agree with TRBD2. CDR3 length equals 16 residues. The germline V gene has CDR1 SGHRS and CDR2 YFSETQ. Trimming cost V 3 bases and J 2 bases; bases outside gene matches: 5. The CDR3 here is CASSSGTSGYTDTQYF. The CDR3 DNA sequence: TGCGCCAGCAGCTCAGGGACTAGCGGATACACAGATACGCAGTATTTT.

The CDR3 DNA is TGTGCCAGCAGTTTACCCCGGGATGTTAGCAATCAGCCCCAGCATTTT. Residues: CASSLPRDVSNQPQHF. The V gene is TRBV28, the J gene TRBJ1-5; D not resolved. Germline V gives CDR1 MDHEN, CDR2 SYDVKM. Trimming pared 2 bases from V and 0 bases from J, leaving 11 bases between. This CDR3 has 16 residues.

This clonotype was recorded many times. The J gene is TRBJ2-5, the V gene TRBV18, with D perhaps TRBD1 (6 bases). Germline V gene lookup returns CDR1 KGHSH and CDR2 LQKENI. Trimming shortened V by 3 bases and J by 1 base, and 12 bases separated the two germline ends. The CDR3 runs 15 residues. The chain's CDR3 is CASSPGQSFQETQYF. CDR3 coding DNA: TGTGCCAGCTCACCCGGACAGAGCTTCCAAGAGACCCAGTACTTC.

This clonotype was recorded many times. The V gene is TRBV28, the J gene TRBJ2-5, with TRBD2 matching over 8 bases. This CDR3 region has 14 residues. CDR1 and CDR2 (germline): MDHEN, SYDVKM. The trim removed 5 bases at V and 5 bases at J, leaving 7 bases unmatched. The CDR3 coding sequence is TGTGCCAGCAGTCTAAGCGGGGGTTGGGAGACCCAGTACTTC. Translation: CASSLSGGWETQYF.

This clonotype was seen many times. The V gene is TRBV3-1, the J gene TRBJ2-7, with 8 bases matching TRBD2. Trimming took 5 bases from V and 0 from J; bases not matched to a gene: 12. Per the germline V gene, CDR1 is LGHDT and CDR2 is YNNKEL (reference sequence). The length of the CDR3 is 17 residues. CDR3 bases: TGTGCCAGCAGCGGAGGGTGGGGACTAGACGGCTCCTACGAGCAGTACTTC. It codes for CASSGGWGLDGSYEQYF.

This clonotype came up a few times. This rearrangement joins TRBV7-3 to TRBJ2-1; D possibly corresponds to TRBD2 (7 bases). This CDR3 is 13 amino acids long. V was cut by 5 bases and J by 8 bases, with 13 bases left in between. Looked up from germline, CDR1 is SGHTA and CDR2 is FQGTGA. CDR3 loop: CASSPGGGYEQFF. Here the CDR3 DNA reads TGTGCCAGCAGCCCCGGCGGGGGCTATGAGCAGTTCTTC.

Worth noting for this clonotype: A single base separates this from a much larger clone, so it may be a read error. The J gene is TRBJ2-7, the V gene TRBV12-3 or TRBV12-4; D gene ambiguous. The CDR3 totals 14 residues. Trimming removed 4 bases from V and 3 bases from J, with 13 bases in between. The CDR3 protein is CASSSVGSLYEQYF. CDR3 nucleotide sequence: TGTGCCAGCAGTTCGGTAGGTTCTCTCTACGAGCAGTACTTC.

In this sample, this clonotype turned up many times. V and J are TRBV12-3 or TRBV12-4 and TRBJ2-5, with D possibly matching TRBD2 (6 bases). This CDR3 has 13 residues. The V end was cut by 6 bases, the J end by 0 bases, with 8 bases between. Here the CDR3 reads CASRRDYQETQYF. Written as DNA, the CDR3 is TGTGCCAGCAGACGGGACTACCAAGAGACCCAGTACTTC.

V usage is TRBV19 and J usage is TRBJ2-2; 15 bases match TRBD2. V dropped 5 bases and J dropped 5; count of bases not matched to a gene: 15. This CDR3 has 20 amino acids. Germline CDR1 is LNHDA and CDR2 is SQIVND (reference sequence). Here the CDR3 reads CASSPALGLAGGQFTGELFF. The CDR3 DNA reads TGTGCCAGTAGTCCAGCACTCGGACTAGCGGGAGGGCAATTTACCGGGGAGCTGTTTTTT.

This clonotype was counted a few times. The chain has TRBV29-1 and TRBJ1-1; TRBD1 matches 10 bases. CDR1 is SQVTM, CDR2 ANQGSEA, per germline. This CDR3 has 12 amino acids. Trimming removed 6 bases from V and 6 bases from J; junction bases left unmatched: 4. CDR3 in amino acids: CSVRTGGPEAFF. CDR3 bases: TGCAGCGTACGGACAGGGGGTCCTGAAGCTTTCTTT.